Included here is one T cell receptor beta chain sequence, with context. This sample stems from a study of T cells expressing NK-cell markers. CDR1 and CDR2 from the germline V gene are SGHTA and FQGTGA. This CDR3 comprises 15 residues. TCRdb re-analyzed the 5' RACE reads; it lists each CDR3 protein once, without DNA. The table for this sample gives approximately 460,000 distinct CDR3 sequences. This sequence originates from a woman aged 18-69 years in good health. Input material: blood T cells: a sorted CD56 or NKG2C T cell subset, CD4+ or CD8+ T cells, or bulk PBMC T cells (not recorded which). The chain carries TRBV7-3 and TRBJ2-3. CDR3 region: CASSLTSLYTDTQYF.